This T cell receptor beta chain was identified during a study of immune cell composition in non-small cell lung cancer. Measured with immunoSEQ multiplex PCR; TCRdb has only the in-frame clones, and not every one. Here the sample spans about 2,900 clones, approximately 78% being singletons. The table lists this clone with a few counts. Its antigen is not known. Study-level results: Adenocarcinomas with higher top tumour-associated clone frequency had more reactive TILs.

Source material: lung tumor tissue. The TCR comes from a human donor with non-small cell lung cancer.

The CDR3: CASSPTGGGGYEQYF. CDR3 nucleotide sequence: TGTGCCAGCAGTCCCACAGGGGGGGGTGGCTACGAGCAGTACTTC. V and J are TRBV9 and TRBJ2-7, with D possibly TRBD1 on 8 matching bases. The V and J ends lost 5 bases and 3 bases respectively, with 18 bases between them. The CDR3 is 15 amino acids. From germline, CDR1 is SGDLS and CDR2 YYNGEE.